The 23 T cell receptor beta chains reported below all come from one sample, sequenced in a study of CD8+ T cells in alopecia areata. As to treatment: oral pan-JAK inhibitor, 5-10 mg twice daily. Sequencing used cDNA as its template, made by extracting RNA and reverse transcribing it. The method was immunoSEQ multiplex PCR; TCRdb's version includes in-frame clones alone and lacks a portion of them. Of over 150,000 clones listed, roughly 62% are singletons. The sample in question was CD8+ T cells sorted from blood, obtained at week 24, from a patient treated with tofacitinib. These receptors came from a human donor with alopecia areata.

This chain joins TRBV6-4 and TRBJ1-2; the D is unclear. Germline V gene sequence: CDR1 MRHNA, CDR2 SNTAGT. V lost 2 bases and J lost 4, with 5 bases in between. The CDR3 is 12 residues long. The CDR3 DNA follows: TGTGCCAGCAGTGACCCGAGCTATGGCTACACCTTC. Translated: CASSDPSYGYTF.

CDR3 nucleotides: TGTGCCAGCAGCTACCTAGCGACTGATGAAAAACTGTTTTTT. It encodes CASSYLATDEKLFF. The gene calls are TRBV7-9 and TRBJ1-4; D call uncertain. With 4 bases removed from V and 6 bases from J, the gap between germline ends came to 12 bases. Germline-derived CDR1 and CDR2 are SEHNR and FQNEAQ (reference sequence). The CDR3 runs 14 residues.

The chain has TRBV29-1 and TRBJ2-5; 9 nucleotides agree with TRBD2. Germline CDR1 SQVTM, CDR2 ANQGSEA. The CDR3 contains 13 residues. Losses at the gene ends were 7 bases for V and 3 bases for J; bases not matched to a gene: 6. As DNA, the CDR3 is TGCAGCGGCGACGGCGGGGGGGAAGAGACCCAGTACTTC. Translated, it gives CSGDGGGEETQYF.

The chain employs TRBV15 and TRBJ2-4; D gene unclear. Trimming shortened V by 3 bases and J by 9 bases, and 6 bases separated the two germline ends. CDR3 length equals 11 residues. The germline CDR1 and CDR2 sequences are LNHNV and YYDKDF (reference sequence). The CDR3 DNA sequence: TGTGCCACCAGCAGTGGTGGCATTCAGTACTTC. Its translation is CATSSGGIQYF. Using reference TRBV15 and TRBJ2-4 for the parts outside the CDR3, the full variable domain is DAMVIQNPRYQVTQFGKPVTLSCSQTLNHNVMYWYQQKSSQAPKLLFHYYDKDFNNEADTPDNFQSRRPNTSFCFLDIRSPGLGDTAMYLCATSSGGIQYFGAGTRLSVL.

V usage is TRBV6-6 and J usage is TRBJ1-2; 7 positions agree with TRBD1. CDR3 length equals 14 residues. V was clipped by 7 bases and J by 8 bases; unmatched bases: 13. CDR1 and CDR2 from the germline V gene are MNHNY and SVGAGI (reference sequence). The DNA of the CDR3 is TGTGCCAGCACCTTTGACAGGGATACTCTCGGCTACACCTTC. Protein product: CASTFDRDTLGYTF.

The V gene is TRBV19, the J gene TRBJ1-1; the D is unclear. Trimming took off 2 bases at V and 3 bases at J, with 10 bases between the two ends. This CDR3 is built from 14 residues. Germline loops: CDR1 LNHDA, CDR2 SQIVND (reference sequence). In DNA, the CDR3 is TGTGCCAGTAGTATATGGGGAGGCGACACTGAAGCTTTCTTT. This translates into CASSIWGGDTEAFF.

This chain uses TRBV7-2 with TRBJ1-6; the match to TRBD1 covers 9 bases. This CDR3 has 17 amino acids. V lost 1 base and J lost 8; bases outside the gene matches: 9. Germline lookup yields CDR1 SGHTA and CDR2 FQGNSA. Written as DNA, the CDR3 is TGTGCCAGCAGCTTAGGTTGGGGACAGGGTGATGATTCACCCCTCCACTTT. Its protein product is CASSLGWGQGDDSPLHF.

The CDR3 nucleotides read TGCGCCAGCAGCCAAGGTTGGGTATCCCCCAACGAGCAGTACTTC. Its translation: CASSQGWVSPNEQYF. The chain has TRBV4-1 and TRBJ2-7; unclear D gene. CDR1 is MGHRA, CDR2 YSYEKL, per germline. The CDR3 runs 15 residues. Trimming stripped 1 base from V and 5 bases from J, with 15 bases between.

The rearrangement uses TRBV2 and TRBJ2-1; the D is unclear. Germline-derived CDR1 and CDR2 are SNHLY and FYNNEI. Trimming removed 7 bases at V and 3 bases at J, with 16 bases between. CDR3 size: 15 residues. The CDR3 DNA reads as TGTGCCAGCACCGAAGCCAGCGCTAACTACAATGAGCAGTTCTTC. Amino acids: CASTEASANYNEQFF.

This sequence joins TRBV19 and TRBJ1-1; D ambiguous. V lost 0 bases, J lost 4 bases, and 12 bases lay in between. Germline CDR1 reads LNHDA; CDR2 reads SQIVND (reference sequence). This CDR3 has 15 residues. CDR3 DNA sequence: TGTGCCAGTAGTATAGAGGTAAGGGTCCGCACTGAAGCTTTCTTT. As protein: CASSIEVRVRTEAFF.

The chain uses TRBV4-1 and TRBJ2-3; 8 bases align to TRBD1. Germline assignment: CDR1 MGHRA and CDR2 YSYEKL. J was trimmed by 5 bases and V by 4 bases; bases with no gene match: 11. CDR3 size: 16 residues. The CDR3 sequence: CASSLTSRGRIDTQYF. CDR3 coding DNA: TGCGCCAGCAGCCTAACCAGCAGGGGGCGTATAGATACGCAGTATTTT.

The chain is built from TRBV6-5 and TRBJ1-6; 7 bases map to TRBD1. V gave up 5 bases and J gave up 8 bases; unmatched junction bases: 6. The CDR3 has 14 amino acids. Germline V lookup: CDR1 MNHEY, CDR2 SVGAGI. The CDR3 reads CASSGTAKDSPLHF. The CDR3, as DNA: TGTGCCAGCAGTGGGACAGCGAAGGATTCACCCCTCCACTTT.

The J gene is TRBJ2-7, the V gene TRBV19; D unclear. Trimming removed 4 bases at V and 2 bases at J, with 9 bases between. The CDR3 is 13 residues long. Germline V CDR1 and CDR2: LNHDA, SQIVND (reference sequence). CDR3 amino acids: CASSTTATYEQYF. The CDR3 DNA follows: TGTGCCAGTAGTACAACGGCGACCTACGAGCAGTACTTC.

This chain uses TRBV29-1 with TRBJ1-4; D gene unclear. This CDR3 is built from 14 residues. CDR1 is SQVTM and CDR2 is ANQGSEA in the germline V gene. V lost 4 bases and J 1 base, leaving 10 bases between the germline ends. The CDR3 coding sequence is TGCAGCGTTGGAAGGGTGGGAACTAATGAAAAACTGTTTTTT. This encodes CSVGRVGTNEKLFF. Supplemented by reference TRBV29-1 and TRBJ1-4, the full variable domain reads SAVISQKPSRDICQRGTSLTIQCQVDSQVTMMFWYRQQPGQSLTLIATANQGSEATYESGFVIDKFPISRPNLTFSTLTVSNMSPEDSSIYLCSVGRVGTNEKLFFGSGTQLSVL.

This sequence joins TRBV7-9 and TRBJ1-1; no definite D call. CDR1 is SEHNR and CDR2 is FQNEAQ in the germline V gene (reference sequence). Trimming pared 5 bases from V and 0 bases from J, leaving 10 bases between. The CDR3 covers 14 residues. CDR3 DNA: TGTGCCAGCAGCCGGGCCGGGGTGAACACTGAAGCTTTCTTT. It is translated as CASSRAGVNTEAFF.

In nucleotides, the CDR3 is TGTGCCACCAGCGCCCGGGACACTGTCTACGAGCAGTACTTC. Protein sequence: CATSARDTVYEQYF. This chain uses TRBV15 with TRBJ2-7; tentative D call: TRBD1 (6 bases). Germline values: CDR1 LNHNV, CDR2 YYDKDF (reference sequence). This CDR3 region has 14 residues. The V gene lost 5 bases and the J gene lost 3 bases, with 14 bases spanning the gap. The variable domain in full, completed from reference TRBV15 and TRBJ2-7, reads DAMVIQNPRYQVTQFGKPVTLSCSQTLNHNVMYWYQQKSSQAPKLLFHYYDKDFNNEADTPDNFQSRRPNTSFCFLDIRSPGLGDTAMYLCATSARDTVYEQYFGPGTRLTVT.

The chain combines TRBV9 with TRBJ2-1; no definite D call. Germline V lookup: CDR1 SGDLS, CDR2 YYNGEE. V lost 0 bases and J 2 bases, leaving 6 bases between the germline ends. The CDR3 contains 14 residues. DNA for the CDR3: TGTGCCAGCAGCGTAGCCCTAACCTACAATGAGCAGTTCTTC. It encodes CASSVALTYNEQFF.

The table lists this clone with a few counts. This sequence joins TRBV27 and TRBJ2-7; D may correspond to TRBD1 or TRBD2 (5 bases each). This CDR3 has 14 residues. Trimming removed 5 bases from V and 3 bases from J, with 14 bases in between. The germline V gene encodes CDR1 MNHEY and CDR2 SMNVEV (reference sequence). CDR3 amino acids: CASSALGRLYEQYF. The CDR3 DNA is TGTGCCAGCAGTGCGCTGGGACGTCTCTACGAGCAGTACTTC.

This clone was recorded once. The chain has TRBV7-9 and TRBJ2-3; no reliable D call. CDR3 length: 15 amino acids. Germline CDR1 and CDR2: SEHNR and FQNEAQ (reference sequence). V lost 4 bases and J 5 bases, leaving 16 bases between the germline ends. CDR3: CASSSLSGPGDTQYF. In DNA form, the CDR3 reads TGTGCCAGCAGCTCCCTTTCGGGTCCGGGAGATACGCAGTATTTT.

This clone occurred once. The gene calls are TRBV19 and TRBJ1-1, with a weak D call TRBD1 (5 bases). The CDR3 length is 11 residues. CDR1 is LNHDA, CDR2 SQIVND, per germline (reference sequence). The germline V and J ends were trimmed by 6 bases and 8 bases, with 10 bases remaining between them. The chain's CDR3 is CASRFGGEAFF. CDR3 nucleotide sequence: TGTGCCAGTAGATTTGGGGGGGAAGCTTTCTTT.

This clone came up a few times. The chain recombines TRBV29-1 with TRBJ1-1; a weak D match, TRBD1 (6 bases). V lost 4 bases, J lost 3 bases, and 12 bases lay in between. Per the germline V gene, CDR1 is SQVTM and CDR2 is ANQGSEA. CDR3 length: 13 amino acids. The CDR3 nucleotides are TGCAGCGTTGCGGGGGGCGGGTACACTGAAGCTTTCTTT. It translates to CSVAGGGYTEAFF.

J is TRBJ1-1 and V is TRBV4-1; D uncertain. The CDR3 has 15 amino acids. The germline CDR1 and CDR2 sequences are MGHRA and YSYEKL. Trimming stripped 3 bases from V and 0 bases from J, with 11 bases between. CDR3 residues: CASSQGGLLNTEAFF. CDR3 DNA: TGCGCCAGCAGCCAGGGTGGACTTTTGAACACTGAAGCTTTCTTT.

The V and J genes are TRBV4-1 and TRBJ2-7; the D gene is possibly TRBD1 (5 bases). The CDR3 is made up of 15 amino acids. Germline V gene data show CDR1 as MGHRA and CDR2 as YSYEKL. The V and J ends lost 0 bases and 2 bases respectively, with 11 bases between them. The DNA for the CDR3 is TGCGCCAGCAGCCAAGATCAGGGCTATGCCTACGAGCAGTACTTC. This translates into CASSQDQGYAYEQYF.